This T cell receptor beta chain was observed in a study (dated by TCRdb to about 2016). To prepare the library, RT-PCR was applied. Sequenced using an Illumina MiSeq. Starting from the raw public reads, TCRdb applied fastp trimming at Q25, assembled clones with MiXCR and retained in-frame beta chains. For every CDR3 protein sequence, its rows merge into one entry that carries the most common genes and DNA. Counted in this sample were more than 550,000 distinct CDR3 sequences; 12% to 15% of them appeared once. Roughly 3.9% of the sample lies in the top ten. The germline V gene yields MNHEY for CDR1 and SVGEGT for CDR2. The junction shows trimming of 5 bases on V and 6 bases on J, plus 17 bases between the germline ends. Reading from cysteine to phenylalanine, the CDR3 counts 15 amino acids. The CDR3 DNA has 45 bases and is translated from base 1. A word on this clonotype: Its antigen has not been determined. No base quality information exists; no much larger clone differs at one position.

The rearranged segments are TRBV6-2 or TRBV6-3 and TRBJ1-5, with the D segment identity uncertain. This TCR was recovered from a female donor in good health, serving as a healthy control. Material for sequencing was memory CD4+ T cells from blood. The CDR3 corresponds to CASSTGRHSGQPQHF. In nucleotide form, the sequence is TGTGCCAGCAGTACCGGCAGACATAGCGGTCAGCCCCAGCATTTT.